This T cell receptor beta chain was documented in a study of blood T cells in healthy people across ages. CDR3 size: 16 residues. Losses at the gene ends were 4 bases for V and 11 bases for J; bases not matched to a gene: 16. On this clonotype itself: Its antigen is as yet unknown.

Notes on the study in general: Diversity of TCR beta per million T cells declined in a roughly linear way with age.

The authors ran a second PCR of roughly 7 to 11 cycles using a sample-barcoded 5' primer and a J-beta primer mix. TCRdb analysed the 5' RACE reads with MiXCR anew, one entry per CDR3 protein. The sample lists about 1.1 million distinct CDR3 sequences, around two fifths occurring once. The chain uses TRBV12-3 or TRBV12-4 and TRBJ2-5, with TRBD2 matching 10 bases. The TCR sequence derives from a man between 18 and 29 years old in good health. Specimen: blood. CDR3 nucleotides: TGTGCCAGCAGTTCAGGACTAGCGGAAACCTCGGATGAGCAGTACTTC. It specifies CASSSGLAETSDEQYF.